These 10 T cell receptor beta chains originate from one sample sequenced in a study of blood T cells in healthy people across ages. It was with a sample-barcoded 5' primer and a J-beta primer mix that a second PCR of about 6 to 12 cycles was run. TCRdb re-called the 5' RACE reads through MiXCR, storing one row per CDR3 protein. Altogether hundreds of thousands of distinct CDR3 sequences are present, around 20% being singletons, with the ten largest covering 3.5% to 4%. The material sequenced was blood. The receptors here all came from a man in his 70s in good health.

This clonotype appeared a few times. This CDR3 reads CASSVGSAGSKETQYF. DNA for the CDR3: TGTGCCAGCAGCGTAGGTTCTGCAGGGAGTAAAGAGACCCAGTACTTC. This chain uses TRBV7-9 with TRBJ2-5; D is tentatively TRBD1 or TRBD2 (5 bases each). Germline assignment: CDR1 SEHNR and CDR2 FQNEAQ (reference sequence). There are 16 residues in the CDR3. V lost 5 bases to trimming and J lost 3 bases, with 19 bases between them.

This clonotype was seen a handful of times. The chain carries TRBV6-5 and TRBJ2-3; no definite D call. Germline CDR1 reads MNHEY; CDR2 reads SVGAGI. There are 14 residues in the CDR3. V lost 0 bases and J lost 6, with 10 bases in between. For the CDR3, the DNA is TGTGCCAGCAGTTACTCGGCGAATGGCGATACGCAGTATTTT. Translating gives CASSYSANGDTQYF.

This clonotype was found a few times. This chain links TRBV12-3 or TRBV12-4 with TRBJ2-5; D unresolved. The DNA end favors TRBJ2-7, so the J call may be wrong. This CDR3 spans 14 amino acids. CDR3 coding DNA: TGTGCCAGCAGTTTATACGCCCTACTCTACGAGCAGTACTTC. This encodes CASSLYALLYEQYF.

J is TRBJ2-1 and V is TRBV6-1; tentatively, D is TRBD2 (5 bases). Germline V gene lookup returns CDR1 MNHNS and CDR2 SASEGT. The CDR3 totals 15 residues. The V end lost 2 bases, the J end lost 1 base, and 9 bases lay between the germline ends. CDR3 coding DNA: TGTGCCAGCAGTGAATATACGGGGTCCTACAATGAGCAGTTCTTC. This sequence encodes CASSEYTGSYNEQFF.

The CDR3 region is CASSSREPYNEQFF. DNA for the CDR3: TGTGCCAGCAGCTCCAGGGAGCCCTACAATGAGCAGTTCTTC. This chain joins TRBV7-2 and TRBJ2-1, with D perhaps assigned TRBD1 or TRBD2 (5 bases each). The CDR3 has 14 residues. The V end was cut by 4 bases, the J end by 2 bases, with 9 bases between. Germline V gene lookup returns CDR1 SGHTA and CDR2 FQGNSA.

This sequence joins TRBV5-1 and TRBJ2-3; 7 bases fit TRBD1. CDR1 and CDR2 from the germline V gene are SGHRS and YFSETQ. The V and J ends lost 1 base and 4 bases, in that order; junction bases with no gene match: 6. The CDR3 sequence is 15 residues long. The CDR3 DNA reads TGCGCCAGCAGCTTGAACAGGGGAGAGGCAGATACGCAGTATTTT. Its translation is CASSLNRGEADTQYF.

This clonotype was detected only a few times. The chain recombines TRBV5-1 with TRBJ2-5; a weak D match, TRBD1 (6 bases). The CDR3 contains 14 residues. Between the trimmed V and J ends, which lost 5 bases and 2 bases, there was a span of 13 bases. Per germline, CDR1 SGHRS and CDR2 YFSETQ. The DNA for the CDR3 is TGCGCCAGCAGTTACGGACAGTTTCAAGAGACCCAGTACTTC. It encodes CASSYGQFQETQYF.

This clonotype was observed a single time. The chain joins TRBV3-1 to TRBJ2-7; D not certain. The CDR3 consists of 13 residues. Between the trimmed V and J ends, which lost 4 bases and 6 bases, there was a span of 13 bases. CDR1 and CDR2 (germline): LGHDT, YNNKEL (reference sequence). Written as DNA, the CDR3 is TGTGCCAGCAGCCTAAACCTAGATCGCGAGCAGTACTTC. This codes for CASSLNLDREQYF.

The V and J genes are TRBV3-1 and TRBJ2-7; TRBD2 is a possible D gene (6 bases). The V end lost 4 bases, the J end lost 0 bases, and 10 bases lay between the germline ends. Germline V gene data show CDR1 as LGHDT and CDR2 as YNNKEL (reference sequence). The CDR3 runs 14 residues. This CDR3 is CASSLAVDSYEQYF. The DNA for the CDR3 is TGTGCCAGCAGCCTAGCGGTAGACTCCTACGAGCAGTACTTC.

The chain is built from TRBV6-5 and TRBJ1-1; D possibly corresponds to TRBD1 (6 bases). Per the germline V gene, CDR1 is MNHEY and CDR2 is SVGAGI. V gave up 3 bases and J gave up 0 bases, with 8 bases separating them. This CDR3 is built from 14 residues. The CDR3 nucleotides are TGTGCCAGCAGTTATCAGGGGCTGAACACTGAAGCTTTCTTT. The encoded protein is CASSYQGLNTEAFF.